This TCR beta chain comes out of a study of T-cell memory formation after mild COVID-19. The CDR3 consists of 14 residues. The V gene lost 6 bases and the J gene lost 5 bases, with 14 bases spanning the gap. Overall study findings and caveats: Unconfirmed was the SARS-CoV-2 specificity of second-wave clones that peaked on day 37.

This clonotype turned up a few times. Its antigen is as yet unknown. TCRdb used MiXCR to reprocess the 5' RACE reads, holding one entry per CDR3 protein. The profile shows some 130,000 distinct CDR3 sequences, approximately 26% of them singletons. The sequence came from an adult woman who had mild COVID-19 (a few samples of this study predate the infection). Cell type and time point are not known. The chain links TRBV12-3 or TRBV12-4 to TRBJ2-1; TRBD2 is a possible D gene (5 bases). Sequences were obtained from PBMCs or a T cell subset sorted from them (not recorded which). This CDR3 reads CASSSGMRDNEQFF. In nucleotides, the CDR3 is TGTGCCAGCAGCTCCGGGATGCGCGACAATGAGCAGTTCTTC.